This T cell receptor beta chain was recovered during a study of beta chain features in type 1 diabetes. About the research overall: All of the samples together had around 110,000,000 sorted cells examined.

Of the isolated RNA, all was reverse transcribed, and so the sequenced material was expressed TCRB transcripts. The method was immunoSEQ multiplex PCR; TCRdb's version includes in-frame clones alone and lacks a portion of them. The table has a few hundred thousand clones, around 12% seen once; the top ten hold more than 0.015%. The CDR3 extends over 12 amino acids. Germline loops: CDR1 MNHNS, CDR2 SASEGT. The V end lost 1 base, the J end lost 4 bases, and 4 bases lay between the germline ends. Sequenced: naive CD4+ T cells from blood. This receptor was taken from a man younger than 35 in good health. V and J are TRBV6-1 and TRBJ2-5; D is unresolved. CDR3 sequence (DNA): TGTGCCAGCAGTGAAGTGGCAGAGACCCAGTACTTC. Its translation: CASSEVAETQYF.